This TCR beta chain was recovered during a study of blood T cell repertoires in COVID-19 (dated by TCRdb to the early 2020s). For the study in its entirety: Collaborator samples came from the United States, Italy and Spain and covered acute and convalescent phases of COVID-19. Where available, HLA class I and class II types were taken from metadata supplied by the sample provider and were not determined by assay-based typing. The material from the prospective study consisted of cDNA or gDNA derived from T cells, B-cell-depleted T cells, or PBMCs. The samples were drawn from the first 160 participants of the ongoing ImmuneRACE study and from 950 to 1,500 subjects provided by 6 global collaborators. Nearly every sample came with metadata listing a de-identified subject ID, COVID-19 status, age in years and sex. The dataset comprised deeply sampled blood TCRbeta repertoires from subjects exposed to, actively infected with, or recovered from COVID-19. The repertoires were released in a freely available public database intended as a resource for research on the immune response to SARS-CoV-2. Study-wide conclusions, independent of this receptor: The amount of clinical and demographic metadata varied by source and participant and was provided uncurated.

A distance of 12 bases separates the germline ends of V and J, which lose 2 bases and 1 base respectively. The germline V gene (reference sequence) sets CDR1 to SEHNR and CDR2 to FQNEAQ. The CDR3 spans 15 residues, from the cysteine through the phenylalanine. The kept DNA is CDR3 alone, 45 bases in frame from the first base. Note on this clone: Its cognate antigen has yet to be identified. Base qualities are not provided; no much larger clone lies one nucleotide away.

TCRbeta CDR3 regions were amplified from genomic DNA by means of the immunoSEQ Assay, a bias-controlled multiplex PCR. As for how the authors treated the data: The number of nucleated cells in each sample was estimated by amplification of reference gene primers within the assay. To quantify the absolute abundance of each unique TCRbeta CDR3 rearrangement, sequence reads were collapsed and filtered. For each sample, productive Simpson clonality was calculated as the square root of Simpson's diversity index over productive rearrangements. The source is immuneACCESS, and TCRdb retained only in-frame sequences with V and J called. Part of the clones is not carried over; for the studies checked, unresolved V genes explain less than half of this, and the remainder is unexplained. D and trimming come from the DNA, and the V and J calls and clone size come from that table. Here the sample has about 150,000 clones; 87% occur a single time. Approximately 40% of the sample rests with the top ten.

Samples from volunteer blood donors who had recovered from COVID-19 were contributed by a second Seattle source. The collaborating institutions used their own protocols to collect whole blood in K2EDTA tubes. Collaborator samples were shipped for TCRbeta analysis as frozen whole blood, isolated PBMCs, or DNA extracted from either sample type. The sequence was obtained from a man aged 45-65 years who had recovered from COVID-19. Recombination linked TRBV7-9 to TRBJ2-7; tentative D gene TRBD1, with 6 bases matching. Sequenced sample: peripheral blood. Here the CDR3 is given as CASSLISQGSYEQYF. Here is the DNA: TGTGCCAGCAGCTTAATCAGCCAGGGGTCCTACGAGCAGTACTTC.